This note documents a single TCR beta chain sequence. The data were taken from a study of blood T cell repertoires in COVID-19. Study in general: The origin of the acute and convalescent COVID-19 samples was the United States, Italy and Spain. Sources were T cells, B-cell-depleted T cells, or PBMCs; the material itself was cDNA or gDNA.

Seattle patients were enrolled during active infection and followed longitudinally. Assay: immunoSEQ multiplex PCR; the TCRdb copy retains only in-frame clones and omits some. The data show about 38,000 clones, with less than 90% seen just once and 1.5% to 2% held by the top ten. This CDR3 has 14 amino acids. The V gene's germline CDR1 is KGHSH and CDR2 LQKENI. V lost 3 bases, J lost 5 bases, and 13 bases lay in between. Sequencing was performed on peripheral blood. The rearrangement joins TRBV18 to TRBJ2-5; D possibly corresponds to TRBD2 (6 bases). This TCR was sampled from a man in his 60s with COVID-19, enrolled during active disease. Here the CDR3 DNA reads TGTGCCAGCTCACCCCCCGGACTATCGGAGACCCAGTACTTC. Amino acids: CASSPPGLSETQYF.